Shown below are 15 T cell receptor beta chains from a single sample sequenced in a study of identical twins. In TCRdb, the 5' RACE reads were re-called with MiXCR into one record per CDR3 protein. The sample has around 230,000 distinct CDR3 sequences, 5.5% to 7.5% seen once. The data also belong to a second study, concerning T cells expressing NK-cell markers.

Sequenced input: CD8+ T cells sorted from blood. Receptors were obtained from a woman under 30 in good health.

In this sample, this clonotype turned up many times. V and J are TRBV5-1 and TRBJ2-1, with 9 bases matching TRBD2. The CDR3 covers 14 residues. Germline lookup yields CDR1 SGHRS and CDR2 YFSETQ. Unmatched junction bases numbered 4, after V lost 5 bases and J lost 4 bases. The CDR3: CASSLSGRYNEQFF. CDR3 DNA: TGCGCCAGCAGTTTGAGCGGGAGGTACAATGAGCAGTTCTTC.

The chain carries TRBV7-9 and TRBJ2-1, with D uncertain. V was cut by 2 bases and J by 2 bases, with 10 bases left in between. The CDR3 is made up of 15 amino acids. Germline loops: CDR1 SEHNR, CDR2 FQNEAQ (reference sequence). CDR3 DNA: TGTGCCAGCAGCTTACCAGGTACCCCCTACAATGAGCAGTTCTTC. Residues: CASSLPGTPYNEQFF.

This clonotype occurred many times. This rearrangement joins TRBV14 to TRBJ2-1; D gene uncertain. V was trimmed by 0 bases and J by 4 bases, leaving 13 bases between them. The germline CDR1 and CDR2 sequences are SGHDN and FVKESK. The CDR3 length is 16 residues. The CDR3 nucleotides are TGTGCCAGCAGCCAAGATCAGGACCTGGGTTACAATGAGCAGTTCTTC. Protein product: CASSQDQDLGYNEQFF.

This clonotype was observed many times. An end of the junction differs from the germline gene, which may be a read error. The chain recombines TRBV12-3 or TRBV12-4 with TRBJ2-7; 12 nucleotides match TRBD2. The CDR3 covers 14 residues. The CDR3 sequence is CASSLAGGPDEQYF. The CDR3 DNA sequence: TGTGCCAGCAGTCTAGCGGGAGGGCCTGACGAGCAGTACTTC.

This clonotype was seen ten or more times. DNA of the CDR3: TGCAGCGTTGACACCCGCTATGGCTACACCTTC. Protein product: CSVDTRYGYTF. V is TRBV29-1 and J is TRBJ1-2; D not certain. Looked up from germline, CDR1 is SQVTM and CDR2 is ANQGSEA. The CDR3 is made up of 11 amino acids. The V end lost 3 bases, the J end lost 4 bases, and 6 bases lay between the germline ends.

This clonotype was counted only a few times. V gene TRBV12-3 or TRBV12-4 combines with J gene TRBJ2-2, with TRBD1 matching 8 bases. After removal of 4 bases from V and 1 base from J, the junction contained 11 bases not matched to a gene. The CDR3 runs to 18 residues. The CDR3 nucleotides read TGTGCCAGCAGTTCCTTGGGGGCCGGGACAGGGAACACCGGGGAGCTGTTTTTT. Translation: CASSSLGAGTGNTGELFF.

The V and J genes are TRBV5-6 and TRBJ1-1; D not resolved. V was cut by 4 bases and J by 3 bases, with 10 bases left in between. Germline V gives CDR1 SGHDT, CDR2 YYEEEE. This CDR3 is 13 amino acids long. The CDR3 region is CASSQSFDTEAFF. The CDR3 region has the DNA TGTGCCAGCAGCCAGTCTTTTGACACTGAAGCTTTCTTT.

The chain uses TRBV6-1 and TRBJ2-1, with D tentatively TRBD2 (6 bases). V was pared by 6 bases and J by 6 bases, with 15 bases between. This CDR3 contains 14 residues. The germline CDR1 and CDR2 sequences are MNHNS and SASEGT. In DNA form, the CDR3 reads TGTGCCAGCAGCCCAGGGACTCGCCCCAATGAGCAGTTCTTC. It is translated as CASSPGTRPNEQFF.

This clonotype was detected a few times. The chain joins TRBV5-1 to TRBJ2-7; TRBD1 matches 8 bases. There are 14 residues in the CDR3. The junction had 6 bases not matched to a gene; V was cut back by 4 bases and J by 3 bases. CDR1 and CDR2 from the germline V gene are SGHRS and YFSETQ. CDR3 sequence: CASSLTGTGYEQYF. The CDR3 nucleotides read TGCGCCAGCAGCCTTACCGGGACAGGCTACGAGCAGTACTTC.

The rearrangement joins TRBV6-1 to TRBJ1-5; D uncertain. Germline CDR1 MNHNS, CDR2 SASEGT. Trimming removed 5 bases at V and 1 base at J, with 9 bases between. The CDR3 has 14 amino acids. The CDR3, as DNA: TGTGCCAGCAGTAGCGGTTGGAGCAATCAGCCCCAGCATTTT. Translation: CASSSGWSNQPQHF.

In its sample, this clonotype was seen a few times. V and J are TRBV3-1 and TRBJ1-4; 7 bases fit TRBD1. There are 14 residues in the CDR3. From germline, CDR1 is LGHDT and CDR2 YNNKEL (reference sequence). V lost 5 bases and J lost 4; bases outside the gene matches: 4. The CDR3 spells CASSGRDSNEKLFF. DNA for the CDR3: TGTGCCAGCAGCGGCCGGGACAGTAATGAAAAACTGTTTTTT.

This rearrangement joins TRBV13 to TRBJ2-7; TRBD2 matches 15 bases. The V gene's germline CDR1 is PRHDT and CDR2 FYEKMQ (reference sequence). V dropped 5 bases and J dropped 2; count of bases not matched to a gene: 10. The CDR3 has 18 amino acids. CDR3 bases: TGTGCCAGCAGCACCAGTCCCGGGACTAGCGGGGGGACCTACGAGCAGTACTTC. Its protein is CASSTSPGTSGGTYEQYF.

This clonotype was recorded a few times. V is TRBV9 and J is TRBJ1-3, with D possibly being TRBD1 (5 bases). V was trimmed by 3 bases and J by 7 bases, leaving 8 bases between them. This CDR3 comprises 12 residues. Looked up from germline, CDR1 is SGDLS and CDR2 is YYNGEE. As DNA, the CDR3 is TGTGCCAGCAGCGGGGACCCGAACACCATATATTTT. As protein: CASSGDPNTIYF.

The chain recombines TRBV6-5 with TRBJ2-3, with 8 positions matching TRBD2. CDR1 and CDR2 (germline): MNHEY, SVGAGI. The CDR3 length is 11 residues. J lost 14 bases, V lost 7 bases, and 8 bases had no gene match. CDR3 protein: CASTSGSDRYF. The CDR3 region has the DNA TGTGCCAGCACCAGCGGGAGTGATAGGTATTTT.

This clonotype was seen at least ten times. The chain uses TRBV9 and TRBJ2-1; 9 nucleotides match TRBD2. The V segment lost 3 bases and the J segment 4 bases; nucleotides outside the gene matches: 8. CDR3 length equals 16 residues. Germline V gene sequence: CDR1 SGDLS, CDR2 YYNGEE. The CDR3 reads CASSGLTSGSYNEQFF. The CDR3 DNA follows: TGTGCCAGCAGCGGCCTGACTAGCGGAAGTTACAATGAGCAGTTCTTC.